Listed here is a single T cell receptor (beta chain). Its target is unknown. The data were taken from a study of blood T cells in healthy people across ages. Study-level findings and limits: TCR beta diversity per million T cells fell roughly linearly with age.

Together with a sample-barcoded 5' primer, a J-beta primer mix was included in a second PCR lasting roughly 6 to 12 cycles. Each CDR3 protein is one row after TCRdb ran MiXCR on the 5' RACE reads. This sample has 650,000 to 700,000 distinct CDR3 sequences, with roughly half found just once. V was clipped by 5 bases and J by 7 bases, with 17 bases between them. CDR1 and CDR2 (germline): MNHEY, SVGAGI. The length of the CDR3 is 15 residues. Individuals who donated were healthy Caucasians from Russia aged about 6 to 100. No fewer than 7 million PBMCs went into each sample. V and J are TRBV6-5 and TRBJ2-2; D might be TRBD2 (6 bases). This clonotype originated in an elderly woman in good health. Material: blood. CDR3 sequence reads: CASSRKAGLVGELFF. Here the CDR3 DNA reads TGTGCCAGCAGTCGGAAAGCGGGTCTTGTCGGGGAGCTGTTTTTT.